Listed here are 15 T cell receptor beta chains from one sample, sequenced in a study of blood T cell repertoires in COVID-19. Produced via immunoSEQ multiplex PCR; TCRdb's table is partial and in-frame only. The table includes 380,000 or so clones, 70% to 90% detected once. Sequenced sample: peripheral blood. The receptor source for this set is an older woman with COVID-19, enrolled during active disease.

The chain joins TRBV6-6 to TRBJ1-4; the D is unclear. V lost 6 bases and J 0 bases, leaving 8 bases between the germline ends. Germline values: CDR1 MNHNY, CDR2 SVGAGI (reference sequence). The CDR3 loop spans 14 amino acids. CDR3 sequence reads: CASRKGATNEKLFF. The CDR3, as DNA: TGTGCCAGCAGGAAGGGAGCAACTAATGAAAAACTGTTTTTT.

This clone was found once. V gene TRBV10-3 combines with J gene TRBJ2-1, with D maybe TRBD2 (7 bases). Germline CDR1 is ENHRY and CDR2 is SYGVKD. This CDR3 contains 15 residues. Trimming pared 7 bases from V and 6 bases from J, leaving 19 bases between. The CDR3, as DNA: TGTGCCATCAAACGGGGCGGGGGCACGACCAATGAGCAGTTCTTC. Translating it yields CAIKRGGGTTNEQFF.

Of note for this clone: The same CDR3 is also encoded by other DNA sequences in this sample. The genes are TRBV12-3 or TRBV12-4 and TRBJ1-1; no clear D gene. The V end lost 6 bases, the J end lost 1 base, and 9 bases lay between the germline ends. The CDR3 runs 13 residues. CDR3 nucleotide sequence: TGTGCCAGCAGCCTGCAAGCGAACACTGAAGCTTTCTTT. It yields the protein CASSLQANTEAFF.

V usage is TRBV5-6 and J usage is TRBJ2-2; D is uncertain. Germline lookup yields CDR1 SGHDT and CDR2 YYEEEE. CDR3 length equals 11 residues. Trimming shortened V by 2 bases and J by 7 bases, and 3 bases separated the two germline ends. The chain's CDR3 is CASSFLGELFF. The DNA for the CDR3 is TGTGCCAGCAGCTTCCTCGGGGAGCTGTTTTTT.

This chain joins TRBV14 and TRBJ2-7; 9 nucleotides match TRBD1. Germline CDR1 and CDR2: SGHDN and FVKESK. Losses at the gene ends were 2 bases for V and 0 bases for J; bases not matched to a gene: 11. The CDR3 runs 18 residues. Written as DNA, the CDR3 is TGTGCCAGCAGCCAACCCCGGGACAGGGTCTCCTCCTCCTACGAGCAGTACTTC. Residues: CASSQPRDRVSSSYEQYF. The full variable domain, rest sourced from reference TRBV14 and TRBJ2-7, is EAGVTQFPSHSVIEKGQTVTLRCDPISGHDNLYWYRRVMGKEIKFLLHFVKESKQDESGMPNNRFLAERTGGTYSTLKVQPAELEDSGVYFCASSQPRDRVSSSYEQYFGPGTRLTVT.

V and J are TRBV2 and TRBJ2-1, with 7 bases matching TRBD1. V lost 6 bases and J lost 1; bases outside the gene matches: 3. This CDR3 has 14 amino acids. Germline V CDR1 and CDR2: SNHLY, FYNNEI. In DNA, the CDR3 is TGTGCCAGCAGAAGGGGGCTATCCTACAATGAGCAGTTCTTC. It specifies CASRRGLSYNEQFF.

The rearrangement uses TRBV6-6 and TRBJ2-2; 8 bases are shared with TRBD1. CDR3 length: 15 amino acids. CDR1 is MNHNY and CDR2 is SVGAGI in the germline V gene (reference sequence). The trim removed 7 bases at V and 7 bases at J, leaving 11 bases unmatched. CDR3 in amino acids: CASIAPGQVVGELFF. In DNA, the CDR3 is TGTGCCAGCATCGCACCGGGACAGGTGGTCGGGGAGCTGTTTTTT.

The rearrangement uses TRBV5-5 and TRBJ2-5, with D tentatively TRBD1 (5 bases). This CDR3 has 14 residues. The germline V gene has CDR1 SGHKS and CDR2 YYEKEE (reference sequence). Trimming shortened V by 1 base and J by 0 bases, and 7 bases separated the two germline ends. CDR3 coding DNA: TGTGCCAGCAGCTTGAGGGGAAACCAAGAGACCCAGTACTTC. Amino acid sequence: CASSLRGNQETQYF.

This rearrangement joins TRBV9 to TRBJ2-1; D gene uncertain. With 0 bases removed from V and 4 bases from J, the gap between germline ends came to 8 bases. Germline V CDR1 and CDR2: SGDLS, YYNGEE. This CDR3 has 14 amino acids. The chain's CDR3 is CASSVATRYNEQFF. CDR3 nucleotide sequence: TGTGCCAGCAGCGTAGCTACCAGGTACAATGAGCAGTTCTTC. The whole variable domain, filled in from reference TRBV9 and TRBJ2-1, reads DSGVTQTPKHLITATGQRVTLRCSPRSGDLSVYWYQQSLDQGLQFLIQYYNGEERAKGNILERFSAQQFPDLHSELNLSSLELGDSALYFCASSVATRYNEQFFGPGTRLTVL.

The genes are TRBV6-2 or TRBV6-3 and TRBJ2-6; TRBD1 matches at 7 bases. In germline, CDR1 is MNHEY, CDR2 SVGEGT. The CDR3 length is 20 residues. J gave up 0 bases and V 6 bases, and 17 bases lay outside the gene matches. DNA of the CDR3: TGTGCCAGCAGCCGATCCACAGGGGCAGGGTTCAGCTCTGGGGCCAACGTCCTGACTTTC. It encodes CASSRSTGAGFSSGANVLTF.

A remark on this clone: A read error may produce the germline difference seen at one junction end. The V call is TRBV5-1, the J call TRBJ1-2; 7 bases align to TRBD1. Germline V gene data show CDR1 as SGHRS and CDR2 as YFSETQ. This CDR3 has 14 amino acids. The CDR3 region has the DNA TGCGCCAGCTGCTTGGTCCCAGGGGGTGATGGCTACACCTTC. Translating it yields CASCLVPGGDGYTF.

The V call is TRBV5-4, the J call TRBJ1-2; D is perhaps TRBD1 (5 bases). The germline CDR1 and CDR2 sequences are SGHNT and YYREEE (reference sequence). This CDR3 spans 14 amino acids. V was pared by 0 bases and J by 4 bases, with 10 bases between. CDR3 DNA sequence: TGTGCCAGCAGCTTGGAAGGGGACTTCTATGGCTACACCTTC. Encoded protein: CASSLEGDFYGYTF.

The V call is TRBV6-2 or TRBV6-3, the J call TRBJ2-6, with D possibly TRBD2 on 5 matching bases. The ends were cut back, 5 bases at V and 2 bases at J, with 13 bases in the middle. The CDR3 length is 16 residues. Germline lookup yields CDR1 MNHEY and CDR2 SVGEGT. DNA for the CDR3: TGTGCCAGCAGTGGACTTTACTGGGCTGGGGCCAACGTCCTGACTTTC. Protein: CASSGLYWAGANVLTF.

The chain combines TRBV5-1 with TRBJ1-1; weak D call: TRBD1 (6 bases). The CDR3 is 14 amino acids. CDR1 and CDR2 (germline): SGHRS, YFSETQ. Deletions cut 0 bases from V and 5 bases from J, with 11 bases between. CDR3 amino acids: CASSLAGGATEAFF. The DNA for the CDR3 is TGCGCCAGCAGCTTGGCGGGGGGCGCAACTGAAGCTTTCTTT.

The rearrangement uses TRBV4-1 and TRBJ1-1, with 9 bases aligning to TRBD1. From germline, CDR1 is MGHRA and CDR2 YSYEKL. The V gene end was trimmed by 1 base and the J gene end by 5 bases; junction bases not matched to a gene: 8. This CDR3 comprises 16 residues. CDR3 nucleotide sequence: TGCGCCAGCAGCCAAGTAACAGGGGGCCTGAGAACTGAAGCTTTCTTT. Residues: CASSQVTGGLRTEAFF.